This TCR beta chain was found in a study of blood T cell repertoires in COVID-19. Sequenced by immunoSEQ multiplex PCR; TCRdb stores in-frame clones only, minus some. The sample contains about 340,000 clones, about 90% of which appear only once. The CDR3 has 13 residues. Germline lookup yields CDR1 MNHNY and CDR2 SVGAGI (reference sequence). The V end lost 5 bases, the J end lost 9 bases, and 11 bases lay between the germline ends. The chain joins TRBV6-6 to TRBJ1-6; perhaps TRBD1 as D (5 bases). The receptor comes from a woman younger than 30 who had recovered from COVID-19. What was sequenced was peripheral blood. The CDR3 is CASSTDMVSPLHF. CDR3 DNA sequence: TGTGCCAGCAGTACGGACATGGTTTCACCCCTCCACTTT.